Below, one TCR beta chain is given with its context. Germline CDR1 SGHRS, CDR2 YFSETQ. The CDR3 covers 14 residues. V lost 3 bases, J lost 6 bases, and 6 bases stayed unmatched. All recovered Cohort 3 donors got two negative PCRs, got clearance, or saw symptom resolution. Per the original data handling: Scientists estimated how many nucleated cells there were by amplifying reference gene primers. Data came from immunoSEQ multiplex PCR; TCRdb stores just in-frame clones and leaves some out. V, J and clone size are taken as reported in that table, and D and trimming were inferred from the DNA itself. The sample includes about 290,000 clones, around 86% of them seen just once. The record originates from a study of blood T cell repertoires in COVID-19. In the study overall: Material from acute and convalescent COVID-19 was sourced from the United States, Italy and Spain. The analysed material was cDNA or gDNA that came from T cells, B-cell-depleted T cells, or PBMCs.

The sequenced material came from PBMCs or T cells enriched from blood (not recorded which). V gene TRBV5-1 combines with J gene TRBJ1-2, with 9 bases matching TRBD1. This TCR came from a middle-aged woman who had recovered from COVID-19. The CDR3 nucleotides read TGCGCCAGCAGCTCAGCAGGACAGGGGAATGGCTACACCTTC. Protein product: CASSSAGQGNGYTF.